This T cell receptor beta chain is drawn from a study of shared clonotypes between healthy human individuals. Study-level results: Clonotypes that were shared across a handful of donors made up roughly 5.2% of naive CD4 clonotypes.

Method: immunoSEQ multiplex PCR; TCRdb's copy keeps in-frame clones and lacks some. The sample lists millions of clones; 85% to 95% were seen once. CDR1 and CDR2 from the germline V gene are SEHNR and FQNEAQ (reference sequence). This CDR3 spans 14 amino acids. V lost 8 bases and J 0 bases, leaving 12 bases between the germline ends. About this clone itself: No antigen is known for it.

The sequencing input was naive CD4+ T cells from PBMCs. The sample's subset: CD45RA+ positively selected. This rearrangement joins TRBV7-9 to TRBJ2-3, with D perhaps TRBD2 (6 bases). The origin of this receptor is a man between 18 and 35 years old in good health. Some clones in this sample may be carry-over from other donors' samples. Here the CDR3 reads CASVNGRSTDTQYF. DNA of the CDR3: TGTGCCAGCGTAAACGGGAGAAGCACAGATACGCAGTATTTT.